This T cell receptor beta chain was captured in a study of early T cells in non-severe SARS-CoV-2 infection. At the level of the study: The sequenced material was bulk RNA from unsorted whole blood, and its chains were unpaired.

Separate cDNA molecules each had unique molecular identifiers attached to them. TCRdb independently ran MiXCR on the 5' RACE reads; one entry per CDR3 protein. The table records tens of thousands of distinct CDR3 sequences, 5% of them present only once. This CDR3 is 14 amino acids long. With 4 bases clipped from V and 5 bases from J, the junction kept 6 bases outside the gene matches. Germline lookup yields CDR1 SGHKS and CDR2 YYEKEE (reference sequence). Study-wide points: Private and CD4 specificities were missed by VDJdb matching, skewed to anti-spike CD8.

This clonotype was detected many times. Its cognate antigen is unknown. The clonotype originates from an adult who was a healthcare worker with PCR-confirmed SARS-CoV-2 infection or an uninfected control (not recorded which). Sequencing was carried out using whole blood. The chain couples TRBV5-5 to TRBJ1-2; 9 positions match TRBD1. DNA of the CDR3: TGTGCCAGCAGCGGGGGACAGGGTCGGTATGGCTACACCTTC. This encodes CASSGGQGRYGYTF.